The rows below give T cell receptor beta chains drawn from one sample of a study of T cell responses to AZD1222 COVID-19 vaccine. The data were produced by immunoSEQ multiplex PCR, yet TCRdb's version contains in-frame clones alone and is incomplete. The sample yields 110,000 or so clones, 88% seen once. This sample comprised peripheral blood, obtained 28 days after the second AZD1222 dose. These receptors all come from an adult who received the AZD1222 COVID-19 vaccine. Both conserved end residues are trimmed from each CDR3. Each record gives: J gene, V gene, CDR3 protein.

TRBJ1-1	TRBV4-3	ASSQALVSANTEAF
TRBJ1-2	TRBV3-1/TRBV3-2	ASTGVSDYGYT
TRBJ1-1	TRBV28	ASSGQLLRAF
TRBJ2-7	TRBV13	ASSFSSYEQY
TRBJ2-5	TRBV7-8	ASCRSPRLAGVQETQY
TRBJ1-6	TRBV12-3/TRBV12-4	ASGGTADSPLH
TRBJ1-2	TRBV6-2/TRBV6-3	ASSYRRSETGYGYT
TRBJ2-1	TRBV18	ASSPTSIDEQF
TRBJ1-6	TRBV30	AWTRTDNSPLH
TRBJ1-2	TRBV25-1	ASSEWEGPYGYT
TRBJ1-1	TRBV25-1	ASSGLGLAEAF
TRBJ1-5	TRBV6-4	ASTQQGAPSQPQH
TRBJ2-7	TRBV2	ASKSSTLYEQY
TRBJ1-1	TRBV20-1	SAQGETEAF
TRBJ2-2	TRBV6-2/TRBV6-3	ASSRGTGSTVTGELF
TRBJ1-2	TRBV28	ASSLVPQLNYGYT
TRBJ1-6	TRBV28	ASIPGANNSPLH
TRBJ2-7	TRBV7-3	ASSPGGGYEQY
TRBJ1-1	TRBV5-1	ASSPSLTVNTEAF
TRBJ2-6	TRBV7-2	ASSFGTGANVLT
TRBJ2-6	TRBV9	ASNGQGAGANVLT
TRBJ2-5	TRBV19	ASSIGRGETQY
TRBJ2-2	TRBV7-9	ASSSGTPGELF
TRBJ1-2	TRBV29-1	SAKQGNNYGYT
TRBJ2-5	TRBV6-5	ASSSPRGLRETQY
TRBJ2-3	TRBV29-1	SVLRYGTDTQY
TRBJ2-3	TRBV14	ASSQALWTQY
TRBJ1-6	TRBV19	ASTARQGNNSPLH
TRBJ2-5	TRBV15	ATSTPPAPREETQY
TRBJ1-2	TRBV9	ASSVDGGWYGYT
TRBJ2-3	TRBV2	ASLLVQGSDTQY
TRBJ1-6	TRBV28	ASSLWEIFREEAYNSPLH
TRBJ2-5	TRBV24-1	ATSERIGETQY
TRBJ1-1	TRBV6-2/TRBV6-3	ASSYLTGTGRINTEAF
TRBJ2-1	TRBV5-4	ASSLEAAGDHNEQF
TRBJ1-2	TRBV11-1	ASSSTGGRDYGYT
TRBJ1-1	TRBV5-1	ASSLEPNTEAF
TRBJ2-7	TRBV20-1	SASRAFSEQY
TRBJ1-4	TRBV28	ASSGSQAVNEKLF
TRBJ2-1	TRBV7-8	ASSPDSYSYNEQF
TRBJ2-7	TRBV9	ASSVEAGQSGDEQY
TRBJ2-3	TRBV5-4	ASSGTVSTDTQY
TRBJ1-2	TRBV7-2	ASSRQGAGNYGYT
TRBJ1-5	TRBV9	ASSVEGSNQPQH
TRBJ2-3	TRBV7-8	ASRSRVAVRGTDTQY
TRBJ1-1	TRBV5-1	ASSLVPGQGFMNTEAF
TRBJ2-1	TRBV9	ASSVVPGQLDSYNEQF
TRBJ1-5	TRBV3-1/TRBV3-2	ASSQTGLHQPQH
TRBJ1-3	TRBV2	ASSVGQYSGNTIY
TRBJ2-1	TRBV13	ASSGQELYNEQF
TRBJ1-2	TRBV7-2	ASSPGRPYGYT
TRBJ2-7	TRBV4-3	ASSQTGGLGEQY
TRBJ1-1	TRBV7-2	ASSQRTGFIEAF